This TCR beta chain was sequenced during a study of blood T cell repertoires in COVID-19. Across the study: The study drew acute and convalescent COVID-19 samples from the United States, Italy and Spain. Nucleic acid was either cDNA or gDNA, and it came from T cells, B-cell-depleted T cells, or PBMCs.

Original analysis: The authors estimated nucleated cell counts from reference gene primer amplification. Repertoires were generated with immunoSEQ multiplex PCR, while TCRdb's copy carries only in-frame clones and drops some. The DNA was the basis for D and trimming; V, J and clone size are from that table. The sample has 300,000 to 400,000 clones, about 90% seen once. This clone was seen once. The Seattle site enrolled patients during active infection and followed them longitudinally. This CDR3 comprises 16 residues. V shed 3 bases, J shed 1 base, and the junction held 1 base outside the gene matches. Per the germline V gene, CDR1 is LGHNA and CDR2 is YSLEER.

V gene TRBV4-3 combines with J gene TRBJ2-5; 14 nucleotides agree with TRBD2. The source is a woman aged 70-85 years with COVID-19, enrolled during active disease. The sample comprised peripheral blood. CDR3 bases: TGCGCCAGCAGCCAGGGACTAGCGGGGGCCCAAGAGACCCAGTACTTC. Translation gives CASSQGLAGAQETQYF.